This record covers a single T cell receptor (beta chain). This sample was taken from a study of cytomegalovirus exposure and HLA in healthy donors. Use of 60 Vbeta and 13 Jbeta primers characterized the PCR. Measured with immunoSEQ multiplex PCR; TCRdb has only the in-frame clones, and not every one. This table holds roughly 70,000 clones. Looked up from germline, CDR1 is ENHRY and CDR2 is SYGVKD. The CDR3 spans 15 residues. V lost 0 bases, J lost 5 bases, and 13 bases lay in between. This rearrangement joins TRBV10-3 to TRBJ1-2; unclear D gene. Sequencing used PBMCs. The TCR was taken from a man aged 35 to 55 in good health and CMV-seronegative. The CDR3 DNA reads as TGTGCCATCAGTGAGTCAGGGAGGATCATTTATGGCTACACCTTC. Protein sequence: CAISESGRIIYGYTF.